Following are 27 T cell receptor beta chains from one sample sequenced in a study of technical replicates of blood from several donors. Only in-frame clones appear in the TCRdb table, and some are missing; sequencing was by immunoSEQ multiplex PCR. The sample comprises tens of thousands of clones, roughly 93% of which are singletons, and approximately 0.25% rests with the top ten. The sequenced material came from T cells isolated from PBMCs. The receptors originated from a human donor in good health.

This clone was counted once. CDR3 nucleotide sequence: TGCGCCAGCAGCTTGAGGCCAGGCGAACACACTGAAGCTTTCTTT. It encodes CASSLRPGEHTEAFF. The gene calls are TRBV5-1 and TRBJ1-1; D ambiguous. Trimming took 1 base from V and 3 from J, leaving 13 bases between them. The CDR3 contains 15 residues. Per the germline V gene, CDR1 is SGHRS and CDR2 is YFSETQ. Filled out from reference TRBV5-1 and TRBJ1-1, the complete variable domain reads KAGVTQTPRYLIKTRGQQVTLSCSPISGHRSVSWYQQTPGQGLQFLFEYFSETQRNKGNFPGRFSGRQFSNSRSEMNVSTLELGDSALYLCASSLRPGEHTEAFFGQGTRLTVV.

In this sample, this clone turned up once. This chain connects TRBV27 to TRBJ1-2; D unclear. The germline V and J ends were trimmed by 2 bases and 2 bases, with 6 bases remaining between them. Germline CDR1 and CDR2: MNHEY and SMNVEV (reference sequence). This CDR3 spans 13 amino acids. DNA of the CDR3: TGTGCCAGCAGTTTAGACGGGAACTATGGCTACACCTTC. It encodes CASSLDGNYGYTF.

The chain has TRBV6-5 and TRBJ1-1, with D uncertain. Germline V gene sequence: CDR1 MNHEY, CDR2 SVGAGI. V lost 5 bases and J 0 bases, leaving 7 bases between the germline ends. The CDR3 consists of 13 residues. CDR3 bases: TGTGCCAGCAGTCATTACATGAACACTGAAGCTTTCTTT. This sequence encodes CASSHYMNTEAFF.

The DNA of the CDR3 is TGTGCCAGCAGTTACCCGGACAGAGGGGACTATGGCTACACCTTC. Amino acids: CASSYPDRGDYGYTF. The rearrangement uses TRBV6-6 and TRBJ1-2, with D maybe TRBD1 (6 bases). The CDR3 runs 15 residues. V was trimmed by 2 bases and J by 3 bases, leaving 13 bases between them. The V gene's germline CDR1 is MNHNY and CDR2 SVGAGI (reference sequence).

The chain carries TRBV9 and TRBJ1-5; TRBD1 matches 7 bases. Germline trimming cut 0 bases from V and 6 bases from J; bases unmatched to any gene: 3. Germline CDR1 is SGDLS and CDR2 is YYNGEE. The CDR3 sequence is 14 residues long. CDR3 coding DNA: TGTGCCAGCAGCGTAGAAGGGGGCCGTCAGCCCCAGCATTTT. Residues: CASSVEGGRQPQHF.

The chain joins TRBV4-1 to TRBJ2-5; TRBD2 matches at 7 bases. The CDR3 consists of 18 residues. Trimming cost V 0 bases and J 5 bases; bases outside gene matches: 15. Germline V gene sequence: CDR1 MGHRA, CDR2 YSYEKL. Written as DNA, the CDR3 is TGCGCCAGCAGCCAAGATTCCGGATGGGACTACGAAGGGGAGACCCAGTACTTC. This gives the protein CASSQDSGWDYEGETQYF.

The chain links TRBV28 to TRBJ2-1; 14 bases are shared with TRBD2. V lost 6 bases, J lost 9 bases, and 10 bases stayed unmatched. The CDR3 is made up of 16 amino acids. CDR1 and CDR2 from the germline V gene are MDHEN and SYDVKM. The chain's CDR3 is CASRATSGGEFGEQFF. The CDR3 region has the DNA TGTGCCAGCAGAGCGACTAGCGGGGGGGAATTTGGTGAGCAGTTCTTC.

V and J are TRBV5-6 and TRBJ2-5, with TRBD2 matching over 12 bases. The germline V gene has CDR1 SGHDT and CDR2 YYEEEE. Unmatched junction bases numbered 10, after V lost 6 bases and J lost 4 bases. This CDR3 has 16 amino acids. The CDR3 here is CASKLAGGTEGETQYF. The CDR3 bases are TGTGCCAGCAAGCTAGCGGGGGGGACGGAAGGAGAGACCCAGTACTTC.

V is TRBV11-1 and J is TRBJ2-7, with a tentative D call TRBD2 (6 bases). V was clipped by 6 bases and J by 7 bases, with 19 bases between them. The CDR3 covers 14 residues. Germline V gene data show CDR1 as SGHAT and CDR2 as FQDESV (reference sequence). CDR3: CASRDRDSGREQYF. CDR3 bases: TGTGCCAGCAGGGACCGGGACTCCGGAAGGGAGCAGTACTTC.

The genes are TRBV30 and TRBJ1-2; TRBD1 aligns across 10 bases. The germline V gene has CDR1 GTSNPN and CDR2 SVGIG (reference sequence). Unmatched junction bases numbered 6, after V lost 4 bases and J lost 1 base. The length of the CDR3 is 15 residues. CDR3 DNA: TGTGCCTGGACCGCGGGACAGGGGTTTAACTATGGCTACACCTTC. Its translation is CAWTAGQGFNYGYTF.

The V call is TRBV19, the J call TRBJ2-1, with 11 bases aligning to TRBD2. The germline gives CDR1 LNHDA, CDR2 SQIVND (reference sequence). V trimming: 8 bases; J trimming: 7 bases; junction bases outside the gene matches: 4. The CDR3 is 13 amino acids. CDR3 region: CASRLAGLNEQFF. As DNA, the CDR3 is TGTGCCAGTCGACTAGCGGGGCTTAATGAGCAGTTCTTC. Full variable domain (remainder filled in from reference TRBV19 and TRBJ2-1): DGGITQSPKYLFRKEGQNVTLSCEQNLNHDAMYWYRQDPGQGLRLIYYSQIVNDFQKGDIAEGYSVSREKKESFPLTVTSAQKNPTAFYLCASRLAGLNEQFFGPGTRLTVL.

The V and J genes are TRBV10-3 and TRBJ1-2; no clear D gene. The germline CDR1 and CDR2 sequences are ENHRY and SYGVKD. This CDR3 is built from 17 residues. Trimming stripped 0 bases from V and 0 bases from J, with 14 bases between. CDR3 residues: CAISESTRHNPNYGYTF. The CDR3 coding sequence is TGTGCCATCAGTGAGTCGACGCGGCATAATCCTAACTATGGCTACACCTTC.

The rearrangement uses TRBV7-9 and TRBJ2-3, with no clear D. V was clipped by 8 bases and J by 4 bases, with 7 bases between them. Germline-derived CDR1 and CDR2 are SEHNR and FQNEAQ (reference sequence). The CDR3 length is 11 residues. CDR3 protein: CASLLADTQYF. The CDR3 DNA follows: TGTGCCAGCCTACTTGCAGATACGCAGTATTTT.

The rearrangement uses TRBV4-1 and TRBJ1-1; 7 bases match TRBD1. Germline CDR1 and CDR2: MGHRA and YSYEKL. With 2 bases clipped from V and 5 bases from J, the junction kept 5 bases outside the gene matches. The CDR3 totals 14 residues. The CDR3 nucleotides read TGCGCCAGCAGCCAAATTACAGGGGCTACTGAAGCTTTCTTT. Translation gives CASSQITGATEAFF.

In its sample, this clone was seen a few times. The chain carries TRBV11-2 and TRBJ2-3; the D gene is possibly TRBD2 (6 bases). This CDR3 comprises 13 residues. V dropped 9 bases and J dropped 2 bases, with 12 bases sitting between them. Germline V lookup: CDR1 SGHAT, CDR2 FQNNGV. CDR3 coding DNA: TGTGCCAGTATGGGGGGATACACAGATACGCAGTATTTT. Amino acids: CASMGGYTDTQYF.

The chain joins TRBV14 to TRBJ1-2; D perhaps matches TRBD1 (6 bases). This CDR3 comprises 18 residues. CDR1 is SGHDN, CDR2 FVKESK, per germline. V was shortened by 1 base and J by 4 bases, with 22 bases between the two germline ends. This chain's CDR3 is CASSQVPPDSFQIYGYTF. As DNA, the CDR3 is TGTGCCAGCAGCCAAGTCCCACCGGACAGCTTCCAAATCTATGGCTACACCTTC. The whole variable domain, remainder taken from reference TRBV14 and TRBJ1-2, is EAGVTQFPSHSVIEKGQTVTLRCDPISGHDNLYWYRRVMGKEIKFLLHFVKESKQDESGMPNNRFLAERTGGTYSTLKVQPAELEDSGVYFCASSQVPPDSFQIYGYTFGSGTRLTVV.

The chain recombines TRBV9 with TRBJ2-7; 12 bases are shared with TRBD2. This CDR3 contains 15 residues. After removal of 4 bases from V and 6 bases from J, the junction contained 8 bases not matched to a gene. CDR1 and CDR2 (germline): SGDLS, YYNGEE. The CDR3 loop is CASSLSSGRATEQYF. In nucleotides, the CDR3 is TGTGCCAGCAGCCTTTCTAGCGGGAGGGCGACCGAGCAGTACTTC. The full variable domain, with the rest looked up from reference TRBV9 and TRBJ2-7, is DSGVTQTPKHLITATGQRVTLRCSPRSGDLSVYWYQQSLDQGLQFLIQYYNGEERAKGNILERFSAQQFPDLHSELNLSSLELGDSALYFCASSLSSGRATEQYFGPGTRLTVT.

This chain joins TRBV18 and TRBJ1-5, with a weak D call TRBD1 (5 bases). The CDR3 has 16 residues. Trimming removed 0 bases from V and 4 bases from J, with 13 bases in between. In germline, CDR1 is KGHSH, CDR2 LQKENI. The DNA of the CDR3 is TGTGCCAGCTCACCACCCAGTGTGGAGGGGAATCAGCCCCAGCATTTT. It yields the protein CASSPPSVEGNQPQHF.

This rearrangement joins TRBV6-5 to TRBJ1-2; 8 nucleotides align to TRBD1. The germline gives CDR1 MNHEY, CDR2 SVGAGI. There are 14 residues in the CDR3. V lost 5 bases, J lost 3 bases, and 5 bases stayed unmatched. The CDR3 DNA is TGTGCCAGCAGTACCACGACAGGGGACTATGGCTACACCTTC. Translating it yields CASSTTTGDYGYTF.

This clone was found once. The chain links TRBV7-2 to TRBJ1-5; D ambiguous. Germline assignment: CDR1 SGHTA and CDR2 FQGNSA. The CDR3 covers 13 residues. The V end lost 4 bases, the J end lost 6 bases, and 10 bases lay between the germline ends. The CDR3 here is CASSSPQAQPQHF. In nucleotides, the CDR3 is TGTGCCAGCAGCTCCCCGCAAGCTCAGCCCCAGCATTTT.

The chain combines TRBV6-6 with TRBJ1-4, with TRBD1 as a possible D gene (6 bases). Germline lookup yields CDR1 MNHNY and CDR2 SVGAGI (reference sequence). V gave up 8 bases and J gave up 6 bases, with 13 bases separating them. CDR3 size: 13 residues. The CDR3 DNA reads as TGTGCCAGCTTAAACAGGGTGGATGAAAAACTGTTTTTT. It specifies CASLNRVDEKLFF.

This clone was seen a few times. The chain has TRBV11-1 and TRBJ1-6; 7 positions match TRBD1. CDR1 is SGHAT, CDR2 FQDESV, per germline (reference sequence). Trimming removed 4 bases from V and 4 bases from J; junction bases left unmatched: 7. The CDR3 length is 16 residues. The CDR3 DNA is TGTGCCAGCAGCTCCAGGGGGTCCGATTATAATTCACCCCTCCACTTT. Its protein product is CASSSRGSDYNSPLHF.

This chain joins TRBV5-4 and TRBJ2-5, with 8 bases aligning to TRBD1. The CDR3 length is 16 residues. The germline gives CDR1 SGHNT, CDR2 YYREEE (reference sequence). J lost 5 bases, V lost 4 bases, and 13 bases had no gene match. DNA of the CDR3: TGTGCCAGCAGCCCAACAGGGGGGATGAATTGGGAGACCCAGTACTTC. Encoded protein: CASSPTGGMNWETQYF.

The rearrangement joins TRBV9 to TRBJ1-1, with 11 positions matching TRBD1. There are 17 residues in the CDR3. Trimming took 4 bases from V and 2 from J; bases not matched to a gene: 10. Germline CDR1 SGDLS, CDR2 YYNGEE. CDR3 residues: CASSKGQGEGFNTEAFF. CDR3 nucleotides: TGTGCCAGCAGCAAGGGACAGGGGGAGGGGTTCAACACTGAAGCTTTCTTT.

The chain combines TRBV7-9 with TRBJ2-2; D unclear. The germline V and J ends were trimmed by 4 bases and 0 bases, with 9 bases remaining between them. The CDR3 has 15 amino acids. The germline V gene encodes CDR1 SEHNR and CDR2 FQNEAQ (reference sequence). CDR3 DNA: TGTGCCAGCAGCTCCAAAACAACGAACACCGGGGAGCTGTTTTTT. Its translation: CASSSKTTNTGELFF. Full variable domain (outside the CDR3, taken from reference TRBV7-9 and TRBJ2-2): DTGVSQNPRHKITKRGQNVTFRCDPISEHNRLYWYRQTLGQGPEFLTYFQNEAQLEKSRLLSDRFSAERPKGSFSTLEIQRTEQGDSAMYLCASSSKTTNTGELFFGEGSRLTVL.

The gene calls are TRBV19 and TRBJ1-1; TRBD1 matches at 7 bases. CDR3 length: 16 amino acids. The junction had 10 bases not matched to a gene; V was cut back by 5 bases and J by 1 base. Per germline, CDR1 LNHDA and CDR2 SQIVND (reference sequence). The CDR3 spells CASSGLPDRPNTEAFF. CDR3 DNA sequence: TGTGCCAGTAGTGGGTTACCGGACAGGCCGAACACTGAAGCTTTCTTT.

The chain combines TRBV11-2 with TRBJ1-2; TRBD1 aligns across 7 bases. Germline CDR1 reads SGHAT; CDR2 reads FQNNGV. The J segment lost 3 bases and the V segment lost 0 bases, leaving 7 bases of the junction unmatched. This CDR3 is 16 amino acids long. CDR3 sequence (DNA): TGTGCCAGCAGCTTAGATCCGACAGGGACATACTATGGCTACACCTTC. Translated: CASSLDPTGTYYGYTF.